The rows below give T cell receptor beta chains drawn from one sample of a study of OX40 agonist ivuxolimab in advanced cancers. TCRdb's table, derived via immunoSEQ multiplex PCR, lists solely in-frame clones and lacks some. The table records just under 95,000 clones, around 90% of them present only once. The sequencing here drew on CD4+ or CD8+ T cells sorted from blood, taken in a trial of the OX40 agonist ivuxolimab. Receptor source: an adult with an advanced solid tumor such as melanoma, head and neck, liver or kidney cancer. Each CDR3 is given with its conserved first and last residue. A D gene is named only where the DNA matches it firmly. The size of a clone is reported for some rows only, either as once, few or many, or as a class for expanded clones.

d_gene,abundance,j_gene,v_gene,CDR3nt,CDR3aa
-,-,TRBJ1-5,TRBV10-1,TGCGCCAGCAGGAGGGGACCTAGCAATCAGCCCCAGCATTTT,CASRRGPSNQPQHF
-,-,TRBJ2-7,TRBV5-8,TGTGCCAGCAGCTTGTTGGGTCAGGCGGTCCGCGAGCAGTACTTC,CASSLLGQAVREQYF
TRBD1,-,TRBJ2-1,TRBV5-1,TGCGCCAGCAGCTTGGCGACAGGGGAGTTGCATGAGCAGTTCTTC,CASSLATGELHEQFF
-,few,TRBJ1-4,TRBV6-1,TGTGCCAGCAGGAGAGGGCAGTATAATGAAAAACTGTTTTTT,CASRRGQYNEKLFF
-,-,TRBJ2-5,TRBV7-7,TGTGCCAGCAGGAGGCCGGGTCCCCAAGAGACCCAGTACTTC,CASRRPGPQETQYF
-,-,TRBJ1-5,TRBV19,TGTGCCAGTACCGACATTTTCAATCAGCCCCAGCATTTT,CASTDIFNQPQHF
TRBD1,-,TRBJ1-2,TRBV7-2,TGTGCCAGCGCATTAGATAGGGGGCGCGGCTACACCTTC,CASALDRGRGYTF
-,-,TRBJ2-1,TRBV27,TGTGCCAGCAGTTTATCCGGCAGGGAGGAGGCTGAGCAGTTCTTC,CASSLSGREEAEQFF
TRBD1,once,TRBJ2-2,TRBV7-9,TGTGCCAGCAGCCACGGCAGGGGGTCCGCGAACACCGGGGAGCTGTTTTTT,CASSHGRGSANTGELFF
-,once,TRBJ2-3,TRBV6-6,TGTGCCAGCAGTTATTACCCGGACGGTACAGATACGCAGTATTTT,CASSYYPDGTDTQYF
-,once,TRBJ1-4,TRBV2,TGTGCCAGCAATGAAGAGACAGAAAAACTGTTTTTT,CASNEETEKLFF
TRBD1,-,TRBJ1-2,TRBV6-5,TGTGCCAGCAGTTCCTTGGCCGGGACAGGGTCCGTGGGCTACACCTTC,CASSSLAGTGSVGYTF
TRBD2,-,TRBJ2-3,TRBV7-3,TGTGCCAGCAGCCCCGGACTAGCGCGGGGCACAGATACGCAGTATTTT,CASSPGLARGTDTQYF
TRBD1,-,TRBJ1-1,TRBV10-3,TGTGCCATCAGAAAAACGGGACAGATGAACACTGAAGCTTTCTTT,CAIRKTGQMNTEAFF
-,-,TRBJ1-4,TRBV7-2,TGTGCCAGCAGCTCACCACCTCAGGGGTATAATGAAAAACTGTTTTTT,CASSSPPQGYNEKLFF
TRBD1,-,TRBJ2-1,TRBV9,TGTGCCAGCAGCGTAGGTCTTGGCCAGGGGGCTGGCAATGAGCAGTTCTTC,CASSVGLGQGAGNEQFF
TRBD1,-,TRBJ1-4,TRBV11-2,TGTGCCAGCAGCCAATCAGGGGGCGATGAAAAACTGTTTTTT,CASSQSGGDEKLFF
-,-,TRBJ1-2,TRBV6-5,TGTGCCAGCAGTCTCCATCGTAACTATGGCTACACCTTC,CASSLHRNYGYTF
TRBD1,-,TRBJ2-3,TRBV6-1,TGTGCCAGCAGCCAGGGGGCTTTAGATACGCAGTATTTT,CASSQGALDTQYF
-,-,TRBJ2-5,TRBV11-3,TGTGCCAGCAGCTTAACAGGACAGTCAGAGACCCAGTACTTC,CASSLTGQSETQYF
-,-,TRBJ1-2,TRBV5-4,TGTGCCAGCAGCTTTCCACAGGTCTATGAGTACACCTTC,CASSFPQVYEYTF
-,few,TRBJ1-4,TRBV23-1,TGCGCCAGCAGCCCCCAGAAGCCGTATAATGAAAAACTGTTTTTT,CASSPQKPYNEKLFF
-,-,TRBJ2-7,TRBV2,TGTGCCAGCAGTCCGGGACCCAAAGGGGACGAGCAGTACTTC,CASSPGPKGDEQYF
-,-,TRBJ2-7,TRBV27,TGTGCCAGCAGACAGGGCCCCTACGAGCAGTACTTC,CASRQGPYEQYF
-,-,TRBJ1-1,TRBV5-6,TGTGCCAGCAGAACGAGGGGGAACACTGAAGCTTTCTTT,CASRTRGNTEAFF
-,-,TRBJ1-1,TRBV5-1,TGCGCCAGCAGCAACAGGAACACTGAAGCTTTCTTT,CASSNRNTEAFF
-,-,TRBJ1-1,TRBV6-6,TGTGCCAGCAGTTACTCGACCGCCAGCCCTGAAGCTTTCTTT,CASSYSTASPEAFF
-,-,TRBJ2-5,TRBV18,TGTGCCAGCTCACCAGGGACCCAAGAGACCCAGTACTTC,CASSPGTQETQYF
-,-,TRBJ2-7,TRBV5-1,TGCGCCAGCAGCTTGGGATACGAGCAGTACTTC,CASSLGYEQYF
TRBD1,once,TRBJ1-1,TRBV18,TGTGCCAGCTCGGCGGACAGGGGTGGATTTAATATTGAAGCTTTCTTT,CASSADRGGFNIEAFF
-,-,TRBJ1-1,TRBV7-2,TGTGCCAGCAGCCGGCGGGGGGAGACTGAAGCTTTCTTT,CASSRRGETEAFF
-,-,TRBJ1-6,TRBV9,TGTGCCAGCAGCGTAGCCCCGGGGGTCAATTCACCCCTCCACTTT,CASSVAPGVNSPLHF
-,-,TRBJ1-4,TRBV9,TGTGCCAGCAGCCTATTTCCCTCTGAAAAACTGTTTTTT,CASSLFPSEKLFF
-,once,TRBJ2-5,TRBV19,TGTGCCAGTAGTATCGTTGAGAGGCAAGAGACCCAGTACTTC,CASSIVERQETQYF
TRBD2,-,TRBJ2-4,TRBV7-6,TGTGCCAGCAGCGTAGGACTAGCGGGGGGCGACGACAGCATTCAGTACTTC,CASSVGLAGGDDSIQYF
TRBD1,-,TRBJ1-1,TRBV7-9,TGTGCCAGCAGCTCCTACAGGGGCGGACTTCACACTGAAGCTTTCTTT,CASSSYRGGLHTEAFF
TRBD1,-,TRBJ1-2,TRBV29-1,TGCAGCGTTGAGGCGGGTCAGGGGGCAGGCGGCTACACCTTC,CSVEAGQGAGGYTF
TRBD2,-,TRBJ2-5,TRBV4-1,TGCGCCAGCAGCTCCGTTGGGCGGGGGGGCCAAGAGACCCAGTACTTC,CASSSVGRGGQETQYF
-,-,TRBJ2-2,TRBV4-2,TGTGCCAGCAGCCAAGCCGGAAGTCAGCGCGGAGGGGACACCGGGGAGCTGTTTTTT,CASSQAGSQRGGDTGELFF